This T cell receptor beta chain was found in a study of human T cells and chemical hapten exposure. Findings and limits, study-wide: Expanded TCR counts at PT1 were positively correlated with the patch test score. Expanded TCRs produced significantly more large CDR3 similarity clusters than controls did.

The library tagged each cDNA molecule with unique molecular identifiers. TCRdb redid the calling of the RACE reads with MiXCR, one entry per CDR3 protein. Of 75,000 to 90,000 distinct CDR3 sequences listed, about 6.8% are singletons. Time point: patch test 1, 2 weeks after DPC sensitization. Treatment described: therapeutic diphenylcyclopropenone sensitization with weekly scalp DPC. Before extraction, the whole blood was not fractionated, and total RNA was taken from it. V dropped 5 bases and J dropped 3; count of bases not matched to a gene: 4. The CDR3 has 12 residues. Germline lookup yields CDR1 DFQATT and CDR2 SNEGSKA (reference sequence). A word on this clonotype: Its antigen is not known.

The clonotype originates from a woman younger than 45 with alopecia areata. Some clones in this sample may be carry-over from other donors' samples. This material consisted of whole blood, taken in connection with sensitization to the hapten diphenylcyclopropenone (DPC). This chain links TRBV20-1 with TRBJ2-7; TRBD1 aligns across 7 bases. In DNA form, the CDR3 reads TGCAGTGCTTGGGACAGAGTCTACGAGCAGTACTTC. This encodes CSAWDRVYEQYF.